The source of this T cell receptor beta chain is a study of a mutant IDH1 vaccine in newly diagnosed glioma. Whole-study context: Beginning 4-6 weeks after radiotherapy alone, or with temozolomide cycles, vaccination took place. V12 occurred at week 35 and V13 at week 47. Antecedent treatment encompassed radiotherapy, temozolomide, or their combination; the majority received both.

Trimming shortened V by 2 bases and J by 7 bases, and 12 bases separated the two germline ends. Germline CDR1 and CDR2: SGHRS and YFSETQ. There are 14 residues in the CDR3. Time point of the sample: week 35, safety follow-up. The vaccine gave 300 ug of a 20-mer mutant IDH1 peptide subcutaneously per dose. As for this clone: Its antigen remains unknown.

TCRdb keeps only in-frame clones here, not all; method: immunoSEQ multiplex PCR. The sample has tens of thousands of clones; around 90% are singletons. The sample was PBMCs, taken from a glioma patient whose treatment included an IDH1 peptide vaccine. This rearrangement joins TRBV5-1 to TRBJ2-2; perhaps TRBD1 as D (6 bases). This clonotype was sampled from a man under 40 with glioma. The CDR3 DNA is TGCGCCAGCAGCTTCCTTGACAGGAACGGGGAGCTGTTTTTT. Its translation is CASSFLDRNGELFF.